This T cell receptor (beta chain) originates from a study of blood T cell repertoires in COVID-19. Turning to the study itself: The study drew acute and convalescent COVID-19 samples from the United States, Italy and Spain.

This clone was counted once. Using immunoSEQ multiplex PCR, the repertoire was profiled, and TCRdb retains in-frame clones only, with some absent. The repertoire holds about 220,000 clones, with around 83% as singletons. Per the germline V gene, CDR1 is SEHNR and CDR2 is FQNEAQ (reference sequence). The CDR3 is 14 amino acids. The V and J ends lost 5 bases and 4 bases respectively, with 14 bases between them. Sequenced input: peripheral blood. The receptor comes from a man between 45 and 60 years old with active or convalescent COVID-19. This chain connects TRBV7-9 to TRBJ2-5, with a weak D call TRBD1 (6 bases). CDR3 sequence (DNA): TGTGCCAGCAGCGATGAAGCAGGGGTAGAGACCCAGTACTTC. Its translation is CASSDEAGVETQYF.